This TCR beta chain was sequenced during a study of blood T cell repertoires in COVID-19. Study in general: Whether acute or convalescent, the COVID-19 samples came from the United States, Italy and Spain. PBMCs, B-cell-depleted T cells, or T cells provided the cDNA or gDNA that made up the material.

As originally analysed: It was from reference gene primer amplification that nucleated cell counts were estimated. TCRdb's table, derived via immunoSEQ multiplex PCR, lists solely in-frame clones and lacks some. That table gives V, J and clone size, and the DNA gave D and trimming. This sample has 150,000 to 200,000 clones, with more than 80% found just once. The CDR3 is made up of 13 amino acids. Germline-derived CDR1 and CDR2 are SGHTS and YDEGEE. Between the trimmed V and J ends, which lost 4 bases and 5 bases, there was a span of 12 bases. The specimen sequenced was peripheral blood. The receptor was isolated from a man in his 60s with acute or convalescent COVID-19. This chain joins TRBV5-8 and TRBJ1-1; perhaps TRBD1 as D (6 bases). The CDR3 region is CASSLGGGTEAFF. CDR3 coding DNA: TGTGCCAGCAGCCTAGGGGGTGGTACTGAAGCTTTCTTT. Looking up the rest from reference TRBV5-8 and TRBJ1-1 gives the full variable domain: EAGVTQSPTHLIKTRGQQATLRCSPISGHTSVYWYQQALGLGLQFLLWYDEGEERNRGNFPPRFSGRQFPNYSSELNVNALELEDSALYLCASSLGGGTEAFFGQGTRLTVV.